This T cell receptor beta chain comes out of a study of blood T cells in healthy people across ages. Next came a second PCR, run for about 7 to 12 cycles, which used a sample-barcoded 5' primer along with a J-beta primer mix. TCRdb used MiXCR to reprocess the 5' RACE reads, holding one entry per CDR3 protein. The sample holds just over 1 million distinct CDR3 sequences; roughly 45% are singletons and the top ten take 18%. About this clonotype itself: What it binds is unknown.

This CDR3 contains 17 residues. Germline CDR1 and CDR2: DFQATT and SNEGSKA (reference sequence). With 0 bases clipped from V and 2 bases from J, the junction kept 7 bases outside the gene matches. Study-level findings and limits: Observed TCR beta diversity showed a strong correlation with the percentage of naive T cells as measured by flow cytometry.

Material for sequencing was blood. This rearrangement joins TRBV20-1 to TRBJ2-2; 9 bases agree with TRBD2. This TCR derives from a woman between 55 and 75 years old in good health. DNA of the CDR3: TGCAGTGCTAGAGACTATAATGGGACTAGCAACACCGGGGAGCTGTTTTTT. This gives the protein CSARDYNGTSNTGELFF.